This T cell receptor beta chain was identified in a study of identical twins. At least ten counts were recorded for this clonotype. TCRdb recomputed calls from the 5' RACE reads with MiXCR, one row per CDR3 protein. The sample has a few hundred thousand distinct CDR3 sequences; around 18% are singletons. The germline V gene has CDR1 LGHNA and CDR2 YSLEER. With V trimmed by 1 base and J by 9 bases, 13 bases remained unmatched. The CDR3 is made up of 18 amino acids. This chain uses TRBV4-3 with TRBJ2-1; TRBD2 aligns across 12 bases. Sequenced: naive T cells sorted from blood. The receptor comes from a man in his forties or fifties in good health. CDR3 amino acids: CASSQGLAGGPGDREQFF. CDR3 DNA sequence: TGCGCCAGCAGCCAAGGCCTAGCGGGAGGGCCTGGAGACCGTGAGCAGTTCTTC.